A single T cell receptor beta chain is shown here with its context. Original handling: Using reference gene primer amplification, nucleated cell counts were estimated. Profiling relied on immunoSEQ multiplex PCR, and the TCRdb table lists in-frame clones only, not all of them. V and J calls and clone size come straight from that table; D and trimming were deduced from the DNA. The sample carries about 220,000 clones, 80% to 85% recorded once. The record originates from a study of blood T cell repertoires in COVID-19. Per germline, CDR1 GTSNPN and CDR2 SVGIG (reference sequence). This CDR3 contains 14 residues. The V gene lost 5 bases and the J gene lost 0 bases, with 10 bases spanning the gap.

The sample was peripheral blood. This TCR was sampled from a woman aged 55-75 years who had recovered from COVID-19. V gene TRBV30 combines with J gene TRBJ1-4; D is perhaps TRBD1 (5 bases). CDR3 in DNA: TGTGCCTGGGATGACAGCTCAACTAATGAAAAACTGTTTTTT. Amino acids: CAWDDSSTNEKLFF.